These 30 T cell receptor beta chains originate from one sample sequenced in a study of human T cells and chemical hapten exposure. TCRdb fed the RACE reads into MiXCR, producing one record per CDR3 protein. The sample shows fewer than 300,000 distinct CDR3 sequences, around 7.3% of them seen only once. Time point of the sample: pre-sensitization, week 0. Treatment reported: therapeutic diphenylcyclopropenone sensitization with weekly scalp DPC. The sample here was whole blood, taken in connection with sensitization to the hapten diphenylcyclopropenone (DPC). The source of these receptors is a man aged 18 to 35 with alopecia areata. Some clones in this sample may be carry-over from other donors' samples.

V and J are TRBV2 and TRBJ1-5; TRBD1 matches 8 bases. This CDR3 has 13 amino acids. Germline values: CDR1 SNHLY, CDR2 FYNNEI. The V and J ends lost 11 bases and 3 bases, in that order; junction bases with no gene match: 6. The CDR3 DNA reads as TGTGCCGAAGGACAGGGATTCAATCAGCCCCAGCATTTT. Its translation is CAEGQGFNQPQHF.

In this sample, this clonotype turned up a few times. The genes are TRBV2 and TRBJ1-5; D remains unclear. Germline V CDR1 and CDR2: SNHLY, FYNNEI. The CDR3 covers 14 residues. The V gene lost 5 bases and the J gene lost 2 bases, with 10 bases spanning the gap. The CDR3 DNA sequence: TGTGCCAGCAGTTGGGGTCGGGGCAATCAGCCCCAGCATTTT. As protein: CASSWGRGNQPQHF.

In its sample, this clonotype was seen many times. J is TRBJ2-3 and V is TRBV4-1; TRBD2 matches 10 bases. With V trimmed by 0 bases and J by 2 bases, 5 bases remained unmatched. Germline CDR1 reads MGHRA; CDR2 reads YSYEKL. This CDR3 is 17 amino acids long. The CDR3 bases are TGCGCCAGCAGCCAAGATGTAGCGGGGGGTTACACAGATACGCAGTATTTT. Protein product: CASSQDVAGGYTDTQYF.

This clonotype was picked up a small number of times. This chain joins TRBV14 and TRBJ2-3; D is perhaps TRBD2 (6 bases). V shed 1 base and J shed 1 base, with 9 bases lying between them. Per germline, CDR1 SGHDN and CDR2 FVKESK. This CDR3 comprises 15 residues. The CDR3 is CASSQGPGGTDTQYF. The CDR3 nucleotides are TGTGCCAGCAGCCAAGGGCCGGGGGGCACAGATACGCAGTATTTT.

In its sample, this clonotype was seen a few times. The chain links TRBV9 to TRBJ2-3, with a possible D match to TRBD2 (6 bases). V was shortened by 2 bases and J by 0 bases, with 13 bases between the two germline ends. CDR1 is SGDLS, CDR2 YYNGEE, per germline. This CDR3 has 16 residues. CDR3 amino acids: CASSVWEAVSTDTQYF. The CDR3 nucleotides read TGTGCCAGCAGCGTGTGGGAGGCGGTCAGCACAGATACGCAGTATTTT.

This clonotype was observed many times. The chain couples TRBV7-3 to TRBJ1-1; D uncertain. The CDR3 length is 15 residues. V lost 0 bases to trimming and J lost 1 base, with 9 bases between them. Germline CDR1 SGHTA, CDR2 FQGTGA. The CDR3 DNA follows: TGTGCCAGCAGCTTAACGACGGCAGGGAACACTGAAGCTTTCTTT. It specifies CASSLTTAGNTEAFF.

This clonotype was observed a handful of times. The chain uses TRBV18 and TRBJ1-4; 7 bases are shared with TRBD1. Germline loops: CDR1 KGHSH, CDR2 LQKENI. The CDR3 is 15 residues long. Trimming cost V 2 bases and J 6 bases; bases outside gene matches: 6. CDR3 sequence reads: CASSPVRQGYEKLFF. The CDR3 DNA reads as TGTGCCAGCTCACCAGTGCGACAGGGCTATGAAAAACTGTTTTTT.

This clonotype came up many times. The V gene is TRBV24-1, the J gene TRBJ2-1, with D possibly being TRBD2 (6 bases). There are 20 residues in the CDR3. Germline V gene data show CDR1 as KGHDR and CDR2 as SFDVKD. V lost 5 bases to trimming and J lost 0 bases, with 25 bases between them. The CDR3 bases are TGTGCCACCAGTGGGGCGGGGAACGGGTCCCCCCAGAGCTCCTACAATGAGCAGTTCTTC. Its translation: CATSGAGNGSPQSSYNEQFF.

This clonotype showed up many times. This chain connects TRBV27 to TRBJ1-2; 9 bases fit TRBD1. The CDR3 sequence is 17 residues long. V lost 8 bases and J lost 4; bases outside the gene matches: 17. Germline values: CDR1 MNHEY, CDR2 SMNVEV (reference sequence). The CDR3 DNA reads TGTGCCAGCGTGGTCCGGGACAGGGTTCTCCTCCTCTATGGCTACACCTTC. Translated, it gives CASVVRDRVLLLYGYTF.

This clonotype was seen more than once but under ten times. The chain has TRBV9 and TRBJ2-3; 10 nucleotides match TRBD2. From germline, CDR1 is SGDLS and CDR2 YYNGEE. The CDR3 runs 16 residues. V was clipped by 0 bases and J by 5 bases; unmatched bases: 6. The CDR3: CASSVVASGGLDTQYF. The CDR3 nucleotides are TGTGCCAGCAGCGTAGTGGCTAGCGGGGGACTAGATACGCAGTATTTT.

This clonotype has a count of ten or more. This chain uses TRBV27 with TRBJ1-2; D unresolved. CDR3 length: 12 residues. Germline CDR1 and CDR2: MNHEY and SMNVEV (reference sequence). The ends were cut back, 5 bases at V and 1 base at J, with 5 bases in the middle. The CDR3 is CASSSLNYGYTF. The CDR3 region has the DNA TGTGCCAGCAGTAGCCTTAACTATGGCTACACCTTC.

The chain employs TRBV4-2 and TRBJ2-1; no definite D call. Trimming took 1 base from V and 3 from J, leaving 10 bases between them. Germline-derived CDR1 and CDR2 are LGHNA and YNFKEQ. The CDR3 loop spans 15 amino acids. CDR3 sequence reads: CASSQVHLIYNEQFF. The CDR3 DNA follows: TGTGCCAGCAGCCAAGTACACCTAATCTACAATGAGCAGTTCTTC.

The chain links TRBV7-7 to TRBJ2-5; 9 bases line up with TRBD1. V lost 0 bases and J lost 4; bases outside the gene matches: 3. Germline V CDR1 and CDR2: SSHAT, FNYEAQ (reference sequence). The CDR3 is made up of 15 amino acids. CDR3 in DNA: TGTGCCAGCAGCTTAGCGGGGACAGGGACAGAGACCCAGTACTTC. Translation gives CASSLAGTGTETQYF.

In its sample, this clonotype was seen a few times. The chain uses TRBV6-5 and TRBJ2-3; D is possibly TRBD1 or TRBD2 (5 bases each). The length of the CDR3 is 17 residues. Germline CDR1 and CDR2: MNHEY and SVGAGI. Trimming took off 0 bases at V and 2 bases at J, with 15 bases between the two ends. DNA of the CDR3: TGTGCCAGCAGTTACTCGACCCCAGGGACGTTCACAGATACGCAGTATTTT. It specifies CASSYSTPGTFTDTQYF.

The chain has TRBV5-1 and TRBJ1-6; possible D gene TRBD1, 6 bases. Trimming took 4 bases from V and 5 from J, leaving 10 bases between them. Germline V gene lookup returns CDR1 SGHRS and CDR2 YFSETQ. CDR3 length: 14 residues. The CDR3, as DNA: TGCGCCAGCAGCGCCGCAGGGGATAATTCACCCCTCCACTTT. It codes for CASSAAGDNSPLHF.

The rearrangement links TRBV3-1 to TRBJ2-1, with TRBD2 identical over 13 bases. With 1 base clipped from V and 10 bases from J, the junction kept 1 base outside the gene matches. Germline lookup yields CDR1 LGHDT and CDR2 YNNKEL (reference sequence). This CDR3 contains 14 residues. In DNA, the CDR3 is TGTGCCAGCAGCCAAGCGGGACTAGCGGGGGAGCAGTTCTTC. As protein: CASSQAGLAGEQFF.

V gene TRBV27 combines with J gene TRBJ1-6; D is unresolved. The germline V gene has CDR1 MNHEY and CDR2 SMNVEV (reference sequence). This CDR3 contains 13 residues. V lost 6 bases, J lost 8 bases, and 11 bases lay in between. The CDR3 loop is CASSTQSHSPLHF. In DNA, the CDR3 is TGTGCCAGCAGCACTCAAAGTCATTCACCCCTCCACTTT.

V usage is TRBV29-1 and J usage is TRBJ1-6; possibly TRBD1 for D (5 bases). Trimming shortened V by 7 bases and J by 10 bases, and 17 bases separated the two germline ends. The CDR3 is 13 amino acids. Germline CDR1 and CDR2: SQVTM and ANQGSEA. The CDR3 loop is CSAQGREGSPLHF. The CDR3 DNA follows: TGCAGCGCTCAGGGTAGGGAGGGCTCACCCCTCCACTTT.

In DNA, the CDR3 is TGCGCCAGCAGCCAAGATGGCGCTATCGGGGAGCTGTTTTTT. The encoded protein is CASSQDGAIGELFF. V gene TRBV4-3 combines with J gene TRBJ2-2, with D hard to call. The CDR3 is made up of 14 amino acids. V gave up 0 bases and J gave up 7 bases, with 9 bases separating them. CDR1 is LGHNA, CDR2 YSLEER, per germline.

The V gene is TRBV7-9, the J gene TRBJ1-2; no clear D. CDR1 and CDR2 from the germline V gene are SEHNR and FQNEAQ (reference sequence). This CDR3 is 14 amino acids long. V was cut by 5 bases and J by 4 bases, with 14 bases left in between. The CDR3 DNA is TGTGCCAGCAGCCATCCGGGCACCTTCTATGGCTACACCTTC. The encoded protein is CASSHPGTFYGYTF.

V is TRBV7-3 and J is TRBJ1-1; 7 nucleotides agree with TRBD1. The V and J ends lost 4 bases and 3 bases, in that order; junction bases with no gene match: 2. This CDR3 comprises 13 residues. Germline CDR1 and CDR2: SGHTA and FQGTGA. The DNA for the CDR3 is TGTGCCAGCAGCTCCGGACAGGACACTGAAGCTTTCTTT. It is translated as CASSSGQDTEAFF.

Ten or more counts support this clonotype. This chain connects TRBV24-1 to TRBJ2-2; 9 bases match TRBD2. V dropped 6 bases and J dropped 4; count of bases not matched to a gene: 5. There are 15 residues in the CDR3. Per the germline V gene, CDR1 is KGHDR and CDR2 is SFDVKD. The CDR3 DNA reads as TGTGCCACCAGTTCTAGCGGGGTAATCACCGGGGAGCTGTTTTTT. It specifies CATSSSGVITGELFF.

The CDR3 DNA reads TGCAGTGCTAGGTGGGGGCTCACTGAAGCTTTCTTT. This codes for CSARWGLTEAFF. The rearrangement joins TRBV20-1 to TRBJ1-1; the D gene is possibly TRBD1 (6 bases). Germline V lookup: CDR1 DFQATT, CDR2 SNEGSKA (reference sequence). CDR3 length equals 12 residues. The V end was cut by 3 bases, the J end by 4 bases, with 9 bases between.

The CDR3 reads CATSALGNEQFF. DNA for the CDR3: TGTGCCACCAGTGCCCTGGGAAATGAGCAGTTCTTC. The V gene is TRBV24-1, the J gene TRBJ2-1; D remains unclear. The CDR3 runs 12 residues. The germline V gene encodes CDR1 KGHDR and CDR2 SFDVKD. The germline V and J ends were trimmed by 5 bases and 7 bases, with 8 bases remaining between them.

The genes are TRBV20-1 and TRBJ2-1; perhaps TRBD2 as D (6 bases). CDR3 length equals 14 residues. Germline CDR1 DFQATT, CDR2 SNEGSKA (reference sequence). Trimming cost V 3 bases and J 2 bases, with 11 bases left between them. The CDR3 reads CSAREGSPYNEQFF. The CDR3 DNA reads TGCAGTGCTAGGGAGGGTTCCCCCTACAATGAGCAGTTCTTC.

This clonotype was counted a few times. The chain uses TRBV12-3 or TRBV12-4 and TRBJ2-3, with 14 positions matching TRBD2. This CDR3 region has 17 residues. The trim removed 6 bases at V and 2 bases at J, leaving 7 bases unmatched. As DNA, the CDR3 is TGTGCCAGCAGACTATCGGGACTAGCGGGGGACACAGATACGCAGTATTTT. Encoded protein: CASRLSGLAGDTDTQYF.

This sequence joins TRBV11-2 and TRBJ2-1; TRBD2 agrees at 10 bases. V lost 5 bases to trimming and J lost 9 bases; unmatched junction nucleotides: 10. The CDR3 has 15 amino acids. CDR1 SGHAT and CDR2 FQNNGV come from the germline V gene. CDR3 sequence (DNA): TGTGCCAGCAGCAAACTAGCGGGGTCATTGGGTGAGCAGTTCTTC. The encoded protein is CASSKLAGSLGEQFF.

This clonotype has just a few counts. The gene calls are TRBV29-1 and TRBJ2-3; D gene uncertain. V was shortened by 8 bases and J by 0 bases, with 9 bases between the two germline ends. The CDR3 covers 12 residues. Germline lookup yields CDR1 SQVTM and CDR2 ANQGSEA. CDR3 sequence reads: CSYRQSTDTQYF. The DNA for the CDR3 is TGCAGCTACAGACAAAGCACAGATACGCAGTATTTT.

This clonotype was seen ten or more times. The chain employs TRBV7-3 and TRBJ1-1; D uncertain. V shed 5 bases and J shed 1 base, with 8 bases lying between them. The germline V gene encodes CDR1 SGHTA and CDR2 FQGTGA. This CDR3 region has 13 residues. In nucleotides, the CDR3 is TGTGCCAGCAGCCGTTCGGGGAACACTGAAGCTTTCTTT. Translated: CASSRSGNTEAFF.

This chain uses TRBV10-3 with TRBJ1-2, with TRBD1 identical over 9 bases. In germline, CDR1 is ENHRY, CDR2 SYGVKD. This CDR3 is 15 amino acids long. The V segment lost 0 bases and the J segment 4 bases; nucleotides outside the gene matches: 3. This CDR3 reads CAISESGTGSYGYTF. The CDR3 DNA reads as TGTGCCATCAGTGAGTCTGGGACAGGGAGCTATGGCTACACCTTC.